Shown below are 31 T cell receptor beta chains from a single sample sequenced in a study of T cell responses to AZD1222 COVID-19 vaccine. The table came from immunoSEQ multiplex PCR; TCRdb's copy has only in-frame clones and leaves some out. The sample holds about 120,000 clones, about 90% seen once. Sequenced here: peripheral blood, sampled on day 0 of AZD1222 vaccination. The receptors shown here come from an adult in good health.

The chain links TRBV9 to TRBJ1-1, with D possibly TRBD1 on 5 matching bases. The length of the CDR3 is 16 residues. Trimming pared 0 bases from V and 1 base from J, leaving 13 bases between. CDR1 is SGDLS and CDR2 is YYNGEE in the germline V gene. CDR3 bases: TGTGCCAGCAGCGTAGGTGGGGCAAGAGGGAACACTGAAGCTTTCTTT. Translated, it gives CASSVGGARGNTEAFF.

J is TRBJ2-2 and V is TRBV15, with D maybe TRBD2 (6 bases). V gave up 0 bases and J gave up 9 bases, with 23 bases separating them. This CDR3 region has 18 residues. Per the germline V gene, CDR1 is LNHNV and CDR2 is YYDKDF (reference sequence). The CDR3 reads CATSRDSNTGTGSRELFF. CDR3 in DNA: TGTGCCACCAGCAGAGATTCCAACACCGGGACTGGAAGCCGGGAGCTGTTTTTT.

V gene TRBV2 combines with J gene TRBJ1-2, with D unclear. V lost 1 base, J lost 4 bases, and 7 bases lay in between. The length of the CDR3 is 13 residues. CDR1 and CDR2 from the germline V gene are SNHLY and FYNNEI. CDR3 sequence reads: CASSEDRTYGYTF. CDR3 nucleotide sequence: TGTGCCAGCAGTGAAGACAGAACCTATGGCTACACCTTC.

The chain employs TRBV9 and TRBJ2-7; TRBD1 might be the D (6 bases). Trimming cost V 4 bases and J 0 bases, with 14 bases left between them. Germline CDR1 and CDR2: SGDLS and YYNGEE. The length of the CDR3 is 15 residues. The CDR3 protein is CASSPGQGSSYEQYF. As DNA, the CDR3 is TGTGCCAGCAGCCCCGGCCAGGGGAGCTCCTACGAGCAGTACTTC.

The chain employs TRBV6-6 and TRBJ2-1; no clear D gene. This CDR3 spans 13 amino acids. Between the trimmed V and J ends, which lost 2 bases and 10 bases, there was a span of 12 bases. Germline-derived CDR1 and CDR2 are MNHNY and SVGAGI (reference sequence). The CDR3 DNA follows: TGTGCCAGCAGTTACCTTCGATCGAGAGAGCAGTTCTTC. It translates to CASSYLRSREQFF.

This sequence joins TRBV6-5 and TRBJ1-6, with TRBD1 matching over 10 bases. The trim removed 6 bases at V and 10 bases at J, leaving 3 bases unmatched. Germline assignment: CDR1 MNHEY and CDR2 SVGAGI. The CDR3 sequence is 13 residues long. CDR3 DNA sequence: TGTGCCAGCAGGTGGACAGGGGGATCACCCCTCCACTTT. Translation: CASRWTGGSPLHF.

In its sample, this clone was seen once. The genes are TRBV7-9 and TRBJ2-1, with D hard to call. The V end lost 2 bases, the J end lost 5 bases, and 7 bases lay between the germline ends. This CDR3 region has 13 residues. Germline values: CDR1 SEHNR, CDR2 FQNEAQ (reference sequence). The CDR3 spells CASSLNRDNEQFF. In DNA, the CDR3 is TGTGCCAGCAGCTTAAACAGAGACAATGAGCAGTTCTTC.

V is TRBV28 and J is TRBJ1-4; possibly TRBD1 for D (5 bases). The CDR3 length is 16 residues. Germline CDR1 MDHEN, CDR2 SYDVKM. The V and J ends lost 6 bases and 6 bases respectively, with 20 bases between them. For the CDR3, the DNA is TGTGCCAGCAGCAACTACATCCGGGACTCCCATGAAAAACTGTTTTTT. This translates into CASSNYIRDSHEKLFF.

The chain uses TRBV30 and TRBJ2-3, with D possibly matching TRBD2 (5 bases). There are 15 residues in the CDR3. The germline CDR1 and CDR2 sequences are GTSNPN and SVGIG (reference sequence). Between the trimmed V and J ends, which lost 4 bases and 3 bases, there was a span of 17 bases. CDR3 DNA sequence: TGTGCCTGGACCCGGCCCCGGGGTGGGACAGATACGCAGTATTTT. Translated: CAWTRPRGGTDTQYF.

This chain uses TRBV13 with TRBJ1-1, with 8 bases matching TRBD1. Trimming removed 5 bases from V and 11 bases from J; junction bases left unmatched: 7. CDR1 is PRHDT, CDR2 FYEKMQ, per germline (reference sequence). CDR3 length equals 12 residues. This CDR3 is CASSPGQGVAFF. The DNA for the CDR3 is TGTGCCAGCAGCCCCGGACAGGGTGTGGCTTTCTTT.

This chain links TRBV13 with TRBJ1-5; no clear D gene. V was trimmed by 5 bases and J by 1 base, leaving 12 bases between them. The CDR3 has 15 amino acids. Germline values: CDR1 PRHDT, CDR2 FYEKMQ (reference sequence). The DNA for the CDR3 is TGTGCCAGCAGCGCTTCATGGGAGAGCAATCAGCCCCAGCATTTT. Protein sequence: CASSASWESNQPQHF. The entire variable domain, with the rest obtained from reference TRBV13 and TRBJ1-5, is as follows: AAGVIQSPRHLIKEKRETATLKCYPIPRHDTVYWYQQGPGQDPQFLISFYEKMQSDKGSIPDRFSAQQFSDYHSELNMSSLELGDSALYFCASSASWESNQPQHFGDGTRLSIL.

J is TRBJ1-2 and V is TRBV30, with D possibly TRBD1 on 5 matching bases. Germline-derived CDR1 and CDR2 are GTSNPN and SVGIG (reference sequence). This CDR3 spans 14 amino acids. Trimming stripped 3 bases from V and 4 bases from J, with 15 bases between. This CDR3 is CAWSPGPMSYGYTF. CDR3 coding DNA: TGTGCCTGGAGCCCGGGACCCATGAGCTATGGCTACACCTTC.

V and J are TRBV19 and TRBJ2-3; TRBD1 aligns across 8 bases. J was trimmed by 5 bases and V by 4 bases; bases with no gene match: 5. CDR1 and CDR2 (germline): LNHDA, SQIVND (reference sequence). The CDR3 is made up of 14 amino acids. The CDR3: CASSTQGAGDTQYF. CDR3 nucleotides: TGTGCCAGTAGTACCCAGGGGGCGGGAGATACGCAGTATTTT.

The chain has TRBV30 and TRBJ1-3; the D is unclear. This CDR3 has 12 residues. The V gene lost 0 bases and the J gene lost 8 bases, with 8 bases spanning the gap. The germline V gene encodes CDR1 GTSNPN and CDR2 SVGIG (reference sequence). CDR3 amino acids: CAWSVLVDTIYF. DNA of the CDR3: TGTGCCTGGAGTGTACTGGTGGACACCATATATTTT.

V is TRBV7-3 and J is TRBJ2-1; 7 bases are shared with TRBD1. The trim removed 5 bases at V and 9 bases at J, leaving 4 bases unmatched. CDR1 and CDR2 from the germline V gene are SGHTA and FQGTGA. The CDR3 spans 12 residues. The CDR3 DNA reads TGTGCCAGCAGCAACGACAGGGTTGAGCAGTTCTTC. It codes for CASSNDRVEQFF.

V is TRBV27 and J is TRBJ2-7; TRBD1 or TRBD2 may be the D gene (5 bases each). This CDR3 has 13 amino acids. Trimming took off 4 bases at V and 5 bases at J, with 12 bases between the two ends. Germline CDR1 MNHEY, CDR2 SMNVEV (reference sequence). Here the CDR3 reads CASSSRDPNEQYF. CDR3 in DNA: TGTGCCAGCAGTTCCCGGGACCCGAACGAGCAGTACTTC.

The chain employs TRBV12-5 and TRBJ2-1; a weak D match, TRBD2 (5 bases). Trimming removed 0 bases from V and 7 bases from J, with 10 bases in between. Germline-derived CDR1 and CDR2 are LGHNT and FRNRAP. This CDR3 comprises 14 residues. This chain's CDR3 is CASGLVLRGNEQFF. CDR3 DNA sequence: TGTGCTAGTGGTTTGGTACTTAGAGGGAATGAGCAGTTCTTC.

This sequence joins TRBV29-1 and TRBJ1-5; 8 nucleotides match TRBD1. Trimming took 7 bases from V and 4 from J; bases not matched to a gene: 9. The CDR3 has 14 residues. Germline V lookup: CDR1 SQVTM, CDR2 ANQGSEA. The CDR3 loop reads CSALAGTGNQPQHF. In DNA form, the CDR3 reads TGCAGCGCCCTTGCCGGGACAGGTAATCAGCCCCAGCATTTT.

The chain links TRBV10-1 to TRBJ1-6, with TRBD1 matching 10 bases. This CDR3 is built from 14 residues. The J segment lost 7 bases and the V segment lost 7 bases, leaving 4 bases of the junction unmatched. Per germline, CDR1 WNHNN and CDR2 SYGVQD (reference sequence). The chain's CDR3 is CASKQDRGNSPLHF. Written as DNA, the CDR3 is TGCGCCAGCAAACAGGACAGGGGGAATTCACCCCTCCACTTT.

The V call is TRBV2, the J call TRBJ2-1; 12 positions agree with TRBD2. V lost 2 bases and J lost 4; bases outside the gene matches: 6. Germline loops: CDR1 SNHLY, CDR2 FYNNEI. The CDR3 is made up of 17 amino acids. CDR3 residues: CASSESRGLAGYNEQFF. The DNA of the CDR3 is TGTGCCAGCAGTGAATCCCGGGGACTAGCGGGTTACAATGAGCAGTTCTTC. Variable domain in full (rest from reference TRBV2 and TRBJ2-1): EPEVTQTPSHQVTQMGQEVILRCVPISNHLYFYWYRQILGQKVEFLVSFYNNEISEKSEIFDDQFSVERPDGSNFTLKIRSTKLEDSAMYFCASSESRGLAGYNEQFFGPGTRLTVL.

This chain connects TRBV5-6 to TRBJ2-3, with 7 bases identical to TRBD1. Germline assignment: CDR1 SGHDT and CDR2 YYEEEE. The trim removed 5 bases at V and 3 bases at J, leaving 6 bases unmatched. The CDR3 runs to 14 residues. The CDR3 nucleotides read TGTGCCAGCAGAACAAGGGGGCGGACAGATACGCAGTATTTT. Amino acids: CASRTRGRTDTQYF.

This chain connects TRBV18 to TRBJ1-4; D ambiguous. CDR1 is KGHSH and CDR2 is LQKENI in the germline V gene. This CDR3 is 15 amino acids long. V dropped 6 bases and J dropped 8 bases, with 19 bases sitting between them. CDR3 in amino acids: CASSQSSYGEEKLFF. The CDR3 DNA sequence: TGTGCCAGCTCTCAAAGTTCGTACGGGGAGGAAAAACTGTTTTTT.

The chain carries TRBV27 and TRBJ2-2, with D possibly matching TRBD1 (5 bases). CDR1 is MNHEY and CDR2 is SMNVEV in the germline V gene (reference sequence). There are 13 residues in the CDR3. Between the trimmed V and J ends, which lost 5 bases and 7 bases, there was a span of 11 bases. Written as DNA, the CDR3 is TGTGCCAGCAGTCTCAGGGAAGTCGGGGAGCTGTTTTTT. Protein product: CASSLREVGELFF.

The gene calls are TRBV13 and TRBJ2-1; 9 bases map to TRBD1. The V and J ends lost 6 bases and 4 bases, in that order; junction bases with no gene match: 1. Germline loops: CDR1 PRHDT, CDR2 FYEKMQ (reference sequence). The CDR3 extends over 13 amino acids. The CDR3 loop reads CASRGQGYNEQFF. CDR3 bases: TGTGCCAGCAGGGGACAGGGTTACAATGAGCAGTTCTTC.

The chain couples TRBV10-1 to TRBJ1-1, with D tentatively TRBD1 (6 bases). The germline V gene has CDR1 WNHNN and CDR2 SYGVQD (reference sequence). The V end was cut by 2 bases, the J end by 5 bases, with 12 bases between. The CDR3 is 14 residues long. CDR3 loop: CASSEDRLWTEAFF. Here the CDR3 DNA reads TGCGCCAGCAGTGAGGACAGGTTGTGGACTGAAGCTTTCTTT.

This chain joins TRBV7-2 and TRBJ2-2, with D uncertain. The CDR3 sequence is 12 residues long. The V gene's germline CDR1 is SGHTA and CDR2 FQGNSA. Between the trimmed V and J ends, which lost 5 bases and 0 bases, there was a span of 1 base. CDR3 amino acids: CASSANTGELFF. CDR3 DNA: TGTGCCAGCAGCGCGAACACCGGGGAGCTGTTTTTT.

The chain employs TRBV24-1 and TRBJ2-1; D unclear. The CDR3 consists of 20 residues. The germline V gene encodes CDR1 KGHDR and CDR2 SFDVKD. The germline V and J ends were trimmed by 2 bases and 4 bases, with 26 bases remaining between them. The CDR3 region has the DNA TGTGCCACCAGTGATTCTGAGGACGGATCCACCGCCTCCCCTTACAATGAGCAGTTCTTC. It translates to CATSDSEDGSTASPYNEQFF.

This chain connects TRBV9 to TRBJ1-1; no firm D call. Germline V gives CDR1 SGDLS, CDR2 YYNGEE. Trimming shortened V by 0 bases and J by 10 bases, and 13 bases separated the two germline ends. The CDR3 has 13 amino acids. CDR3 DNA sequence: TGTGCCAGCAGCGTAGGTTCCCCGGTAGGAGCTTTCTTT. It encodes CASSVGSPVGAFF.

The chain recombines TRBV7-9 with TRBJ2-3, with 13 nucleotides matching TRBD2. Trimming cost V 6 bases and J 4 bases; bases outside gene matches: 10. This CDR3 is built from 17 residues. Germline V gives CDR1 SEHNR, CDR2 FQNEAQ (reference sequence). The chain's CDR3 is CASRPGGLAGPSDTQYF. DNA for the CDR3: TGTGCCAGCAGGCCAGGGGGACTAGCGGGACCTTCAGATACGCAGTATTTT.

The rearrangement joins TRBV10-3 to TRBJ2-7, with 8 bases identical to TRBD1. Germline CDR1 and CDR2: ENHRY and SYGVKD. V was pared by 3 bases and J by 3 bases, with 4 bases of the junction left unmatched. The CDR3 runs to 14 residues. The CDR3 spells CAISESGQGYEQYF. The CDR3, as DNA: TGTGCCATCAGTGAAAGCGGACAGGGCTACGAGCAGTACTTC.

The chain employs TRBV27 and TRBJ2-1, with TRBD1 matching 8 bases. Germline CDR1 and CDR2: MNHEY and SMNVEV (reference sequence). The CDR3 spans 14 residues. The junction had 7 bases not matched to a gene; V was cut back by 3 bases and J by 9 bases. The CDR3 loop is CASSFRQGASEQFF. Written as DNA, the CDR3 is TGTGCCAGCAGTTTTCGGCAGGGGGCATCTGAGCAGTTCTTC.